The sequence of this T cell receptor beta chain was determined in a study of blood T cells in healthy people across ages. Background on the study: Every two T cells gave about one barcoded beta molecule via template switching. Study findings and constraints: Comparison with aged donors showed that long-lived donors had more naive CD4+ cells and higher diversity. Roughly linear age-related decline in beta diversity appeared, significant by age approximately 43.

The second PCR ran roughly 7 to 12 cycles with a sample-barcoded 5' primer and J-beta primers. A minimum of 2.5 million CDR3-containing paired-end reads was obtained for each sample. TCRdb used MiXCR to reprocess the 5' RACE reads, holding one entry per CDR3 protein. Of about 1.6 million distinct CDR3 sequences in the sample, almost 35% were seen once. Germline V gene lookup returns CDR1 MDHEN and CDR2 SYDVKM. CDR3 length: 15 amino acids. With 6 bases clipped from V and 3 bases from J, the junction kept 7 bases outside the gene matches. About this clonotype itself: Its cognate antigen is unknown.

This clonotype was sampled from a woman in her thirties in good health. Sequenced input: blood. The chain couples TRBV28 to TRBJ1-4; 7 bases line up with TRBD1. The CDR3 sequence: CASRIRGRANEKLFF. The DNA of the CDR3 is TGTGCCAGCAGGATTAGGGGGCGGGCTAATGAAAAACTGTTTTTT.